This passage covers 21 T cell receptor beta chains from one sample sequenced in a study of T cell responses to AZD1222 COVID-19 vaccine. Profiled with immunoSEQ multiplex PCR; TCRdb holds only in-frame clones, not every one. The sample shows 160,000 or so clones, 85% to 95% of them seen only once. The sample here was peripheral blood, taken 28 days after the second AZD1222 dose. Receptors were obtained from an adult who received the AZD1222 COVID-19 vaccine.

The chain recombines TRBV4-3 with TRBJ2-3; no firm D call. The CDR3 is 15 residues long. Trimming stripped 5 bases from V and 2 bases from J, with 14 bases between. CDR1 is LGHNA and CDR2 is YSLEER in the germline V gene. CDR3 nucleotides: TGCGCCAGCAGCTTCCAGGTAGCCGCCACAGATACGCAGTATTTT. As protein: CASSFQVAATDTQYF.

The chain is built from TRBV29-1 and TRBJ2-7, with TRBD2 matching 10 bases. V was pared by 2 bases and J by 0 bases, with 4 bases of the junction left unmatched. CDR3 length equals 15 residues. Germline values: CDR1 SQVTM, CDR2 ANQGSEA. CDR3 DNA sequence: TGCAGCGTTGAAAAGCTAGCGGGAGCCTCCTACGAGCAGTACTTC. Protein product: CSVEKLAGASYEQYF.

This chain links TRBV2 with TRBJ2-1; D gene ambiguous. V lost 3 bases to trimming and J lost 10 bases, with 10 bases between them. The CDR3 consists of 12 residues. CDR1 SNHLY and CDR2 FYNNEI come from the germline V gene. CDR3 sequence (DNA): TGTGCCAGCAGTGAGGAGACCCCGGAGCAGTTCTTC. Protein product: CASSEETPEQFF.

This clone was counted a single time. The genes are TRBV4-1 and TRBJ1-2, with D unresolved. Trimming removed 1 base from V and 4 bases from J, with 13 bases in between. The CDR3 covers 15 residues. CDR1 and CDR2 from the germline V gene are MGHRA and YSYEKL. Written as DNA, the CDR3 is TGCGCCAGCAGCCAAGGTGCGGGCGATGGCTATGGCTACACCTTC. Translation gives CASSQGAGDGYGYTF.

The V call is TRBV4-1, the J call TRBJ2-3; D is perhaps TRBD2 (6 bases). Trimming left V 1 base short and J 2 bases short, with 7 bases between. The length of the CDR3 is 14 residues. Germline loops: CDR1 MGHRA, CDR2 YSYEKL. The chain's CDR3 is CASSQGRDTDTQYF. CDR3 sequence (DNA): TGCGCCAGCAGCCAAGGGAGGGACACAGATACGCAGTATTTT.

The CDR3 nucleotides read TGTGCCAGCAGTTCGTATAGTTCTGGGGCCAACGTCCTGACTTTC. Translated: CASSSYSSGANVLTF. The rearrangement uses TRBV28 and TRBJ2-6, with D unresolved. The germline V gene has CDR1 MDHEN and CDR2 SYDVKM. V shed 4 bases and J shed 1 base, with 8 bases lying between them. The length of the CDR3 is 15 residues.

The sample holds one count of this clone. The V call is TRBV19, the J call TRBJ1-2, with 7 positions matching TRBD1. The V gene end was trimmed by 7 bases and the J gene end by 2 bases; junction bases not matched to a gene: 13. There are 16 residues in the CDR3. Looked up from germline, CDR1 is LNHDA and CDR2 is SQIVND (reference sequence). The DNA for the CDR3 is TGTGCCAGTACCCCACGGCGGGACAGCCCAAACTATGGCTACACCTTC. Amino acids: CASTPRRDSPNYGYTF. The full variable domain, with the rest looked up from reference TRBV19 and TRBJ1-2, is DGGITQSPKYLFRKEGQNVTLSCEQNLNHDAMYWYRQDPGQGLRLIYYSQIVNDFQKGDIAEGYSVSREKKESFPLTVTSAQKNPTAFYLCASTPRRDSPNYGYTFGSGTRLTVV.

This clone was recorded once. The V call is TRBV20-1, the J call TRBJ1-4, with TRBD1 as a possible D gene (5 bases). Germline V gene sequence: CDR1 DFQATT, CDR2 SNEGSKA (reference sequence). The CDR3 is made up of 15 amino acids. The V end lost 3 bases, the J end lost 0 bases, and 11 bases lay between the germline ends. CDR3 DNA sequence: TGCAGTGCTAGTGACCGACAGACAACTAATGAAAAACTGTTTTTT. Translation: CSASDRQTTNEKLFF.

A few counts support this clone. The rearrangement joins TRBV19 to TRBJ1-6, with D tentatively TRBD1 (6 bases). The CDR3 extends over 14 amino acids. The V end was cut by 10 bases, the J end by 9 bases, with 19 bases between. Germline V CDR1 and CDR2: LNHDA, SQIVND (reference sequence). As DNA, the CDR3 is TGTGCCATCCCCGTAGGGGGGGACGGTTCACCCCTCCACTTT. Its protein product is CAIPVGGDGSPLHF.

The chain has TRBV6-5 and TRBJ2-3; D might be TRBD1 (6 bases). This CDR3 region has 15 residues. Per germline, CDR1 MNHEY and CDR2 SVGAGI. The V end was cut by 6 bases, the J end by 0 bases, with 13 bases between. The CDR3 DNA reads TGTGCCAGCAGACGAGACAGGCCTAGCACAGATACGCAGTATTTT. Its protein product is CASRRDRPSTDTQYF.

This chain uses TRBV7-2 with TRBJ2-7; possible D gene TRBD1, 5 bases. V dropped 5 bases and J dropped 0 bases, with 17 bases sitting between them. Germline CDR1 reads SGHTA; CDR2 reads FQGNSA. The CDR3 is 16 amino acids. The CDR3 DNA sequence: TGTGCCAGCAGCCCTGGTGGGGCTAGGCGCTCCTACGAGCAGTACTTC. Residues: CASSPGGARRSYEQYF.

The V and J genes are TRBV9 and TRBJ1-2; 8 bases align to TRBD1. V dropped 1 base and J dropped 6; count of bases not matched to a gene: 11. The CDR3 is 16 amino acids. The V gene's germline CDR1 is SGDLS and CDR2 YYNGEE. This CDR3 is CASSVSLIDRGNGYTF. In DNA form, the CDR3 reads TGTGCCAGCAGCGTATCCCTGATCGACAGGGGAAATGGCTACACCTTC. Full variable domain (rest looked up from reference TRBV9 and TRBJ1-2): DSGVTQTPKHLITATGQRVTLRCSPRSGDLSVYWYQQSLDQGLQFLIQYYNGEERAKGNILERFSAQQFPDLHSELNLSSLELGDSALYFCASSVSLIDRGNGYTFGSGTRLTVV.

V usage is TRBV10-3 and J usage is TRBJ2-3; D unclear. This CDR3 is 11 amino acids long. CDR1 and CDR2 (germline): ENHRY, SYGVKD. Trimming cost V 5 bases and J 5 bases, with 5 bases left between them. CDR3 in DNA: TGTGCCATCAGTATACAAGATACGCAGTATTTT. Translation gives CAISIQDTQYF.

The rearrangement uses TRBV3-1 (or the pseudogene TRBV3-2) and TRBJ2-7; D unclear. Between the trimmed V and J ends, which lost 7 bases and 2 bases, there was a span of 12 bases. Per germline, CDR1 LGHDT and CDR2 YNNKEL (reference sequence). The CDR3 sequence is 13 residues long. CDR3 in DNA: TGTGCCAGCATCAGGACGGAGACCTACGAGCAGTACTTC. Amino acids: CASIRTETYEQYF.

This sequence joins TRBV23-1 and TRBJ2-5; 7 nucleotides line up with TRBD1. TRBV23-1 is treated as an ORF (open reading frame) with a function not yet certain. CDR3 size: 16 residues. The junction had 11 bases not matched to a gene; V was cut back by 4 bases and J by 3 bases. Written as DNA, the CDR3 is TGCGCCAGCAGTCCCCGCAAGGGGGCAGCCAAAGAGACCCAGTACTTC. Translating it yields CASSPRKGAAKETQYF.

This sequence joins TRBV28 and TRBJ1-4; 8 positions agree with TRBD1. V lost 3 bases and J lost 5; bases outside the gene matches: 8. The CDR3 is 16 amino acids. Per germline, CDR1 MDHEN and CDR2 SYDVKM. CDR3 coding DNA: TGTGCCAGCAGTTTCTACAGGGGGGTAGTAAATGAAAAACTGTTTTTT. Protein product: CASSFYRGVVNEKLFF.

This clone appeared once. The rearrangement links TRBV3-1 (or the pseudogene TRBV3-2) to TRBJ2-7; D not resolved. This CDR3 region has 15 residues. Germline values: CDR1 LGHDT, CDR2 YNNKEL (reference sequence). Trimming cost V 7 bases and J 1 base, with 17 bases left between them. The CDR3 bases are TGTGCCAGCATGGTCACAGCCCCTATATCCTACGAGCAGTACTTC. This codes for CASMVTAPISYEQYF.

The rearrangement uses TRBV7-2 and TRBJ2-5; the D gene is possibly TRBD1 (5 bases). The CDR3 has 13 amino acids. Germline loops: CDR1 SGHTA, CDR2 FQGNSA. V shed 4 bases and J shed 5 bases, with 11 bases lying between them. CDR3 DNA sequence: TGTGCCAGCAGCTCCAGGGTTACCGAGACCCAGTACTTC. Translating it yields CASSSRVTETQYF.

The chain carries TRBV6-6 and TRBJ2-4; maybe TRBD2 (6 bases). V lost 7 bases and J 0 bases, leaving 16 bases between the germline ends. The germline CDR1 and CDR2 sequences are MNHNY and SVGAGI (reference sequence). The CDR3 is 16 residues long. The CDR3 DNA reads TGTGCCAGCATCCCCCCGGGAGCTTCAGCCAAAAACATTCAGTACTTC. It encodes CASIPPGASAKNIQYF.

This clone occurred once. The chain links TRBV2 to TRBJ1-3; D is unresolved. Germline CDR1 and CDR2: SNHLY and FYNNEI. The CDR3 loop spans 16 amino acids. V was trimmed by 2 bases and J by 4 bases, leaving 15 bases between them. In DNA, the CDR3 is TGTGCCAGCAGTGAATGGGTCCGGCCGGGGGGAAACACCATATATTTT. Translated: CASSEWVRPGGNTIYF. Full variable domain (outside the CDR3, taken from reference TRBV2 and TRBJ1-3): EPEVTQTPSHQVTQMGQEVILRCVPISNHLYFYWYRQILGQKVEFLVSFYNNEISEKSEIFDDQFSVERPDGSNFTLKIRSTKLEDSAMYFCASSEWVRPGGNTIYFGEGSWLTVV.

This chain uses TRBV5-6 with TRBJ2-3, with TRBD1 matching over 10 bases. The CDR3 consists of 17 residues. The germline V gene encodes CDR1 SGHDT and CDR2 YYEEEE. With V trimmed by 3 bases and J by 4 bases, 11 bases remained unmatched. The chain's CDR3 is CASSSYSTGGISDTQYF. DNA of the CDR3: TGTGCCAGCAGCTCCTACTCGACAGGGGGCATCTCAGATACGCAGTATTTT.